Listed here is a single T cell receptor (beta chain). Noted time point: pretreatment peripheral blood. The data originate from a study of PD-L1 blockade in urothelial cancer. Study in general: At 3 weeks after treatment start (second dose) and again at 6 weeks, blood was analyzed. Specimens of blood held a median count of about 140,000 T cells.

Trimming stripped 6 bases from V and 3 bases from J, with 10 bases between. The CDR3 extends over 13 amino acids. The V gene's germline CDR1 is MDHEN and CDR2 SYDVKM. Templates that were synthetic TCR analogs were spiked into each PCR. Profiled with immunoSEQ multiplex PCR; TCRdb holds only in-frame clones, not every one. This sample yields under 95,000 clones, of which more than 75% are seen a single time; 13% to 15% belongs to the top ten. The genes are TRBV28 and TRBJ2-3; tentatively, D is TRBD1 (6 bases). Source: PBMCs, taken around atezolizumab (anti-PD-L1) treatment. The TCR sequence derives from a man in his sixties with urothelial cancer. CDR3 sequence: CASRVTGTDTQYF. In DNA, the CDR3 is TGTGCCAGCAGGGTAACAGGGACAGATACGCAGTATTTT.